These 18 T cell receptor beta chains were all obtained from the same sample, sequenced in a study of cytomegalovirus exposure and HLA in healthy donors. The PCR made use of 60 Vbeta and 13 Jbeta primers. Sequenced by immunoSEQ multiplex PCR; TCRdb stores in-frame clones only, minus some. The table has about 100,000 clones, 83% seen once. The sample comprised PBMCs. The receptors come from a middle-aged man in good health and CMV-seronegative.

This chain joins TRBV7-9 and TRBJ1-6, with D perhaps TRBD1 (5 bases). There are 16 residues in the CDR3. The germline V gene encodes CDR1 SEHNR and CDR2 FQNEAQ (reference sequence). V gave up 3 bases and J gave up 7 bases, with 16 bases separating them. CDR3 sequence: CASSLPTGLPNSPLHF. CDR3 nucleotides: TGTGCCAGCAGCTTGCCAACGGGACTTCCAAATTCACCCCTCCACTTT. Filled out from reference TRBV7-9 and TRBJ1-6, the complete variable domain reads DTGVSQNPRHKITKRGQNVTFRCDPISEHNRLYWYRQTLGQGPEFLTYFQNEAQLEKSRLLSDRFSAERPKGSFSTLEIQRTEQGDSAMYLCASSLPTGLPNSPLHFGNGTRLTVT.

The chain recombines TRBV7-9 with TRBJ1-3; tentative D call: TRBD1 (6 bases). The CDR3 consists of 15 residues. V lost 2 bases to trimming and J lost 4 bases, with 12 bases between them. Per germline, CDR1 SEHNR and CDR2 FQNEAQ (reference sequence). Here the CDR3 reads CASSLRFGGGNTIYF. The CDR3, as DNA: TGTGCCAGCAGCTTACGTTTTGGGGGCGGAAACACCATATATTTT.

The chain uses TRBV19 and TRBJ2-2; possible D gene TRBD2, 6 bases. The CDR3 extends over 11 amino acids. Trimming took 9 bases from V and 6 from J, leaving 8 bases between them. Germline CDR1 and CDR2: LNHDA and SQIVND (reference sequence). The CDR3 DNA reads TGTGCCAGCCGGGGGTCCGGGGAGCTGTTTTTT. It translates to CASRGSGELFF. Together with reference TRBV19 and TRBJ2-2, the CDR3 gives the full variable domain: DGGITQSPKYLFRKEGQNVTLSCEQNLNHDAMYWYRQDPGQGLRLIYYSQIVNDFQKGDIAEGYSVSREKKESFPLTVTSAQKNPTAFYLCASRGSGELFFGEGSRLTVL.

The V and J genes are TRBV29-1 and TRBJ2-3; maybe TRBD2 (5 bases). In germline, CDR1 is SQVTM, CDR2 ANQGSEA. The CDR3 is made up of 11 amino acids. CDR3 sequence reads: CGLGSADTQYF. In nucleotides, the CDR3 is TGCGGCCTTGGGAGCGCAGATACGCAGTATTTT.

The chain combines TRBV6-1 with TRBJ2-3, with 7 bases that match TRBD2. CDR3 length: 12 residues. The junction had 0 bases not matched to a gene; V was cut back by 6 bases and J by 3 bases. CDR1 is MNHNS, CDR2 SASEGT, per germline. The CDR3, as DNA: TGTGCCAGCAGGGGGGGGACAGATACGCAGTATTTT. Protein: CASRGGTDTQYF.

The count of this clone is one. The chain uses TRBV4-3 and TRBJ1-2; 8 bases line up with TRBD1. This CDR3 has 13 residues. Germline V gives CDR1 LGHNA, CDR2 YSLEER. The junction had 2 bases not matched to a gene; V was cut back by 0 bases and J by 8 bases. CDR3 residues: CASSQDRGQGYTF. DNA of the CDR3: TGCGCCAGCAGCCAAGACAGGGGGCAAGGCTACACCTTC.

V usage is TRBV7-8 and J usage is TRBJ2-3, with 7 bases matching TRBD1. The V gene's germline CDR1 is SGHVS and CDR2 FQNEAQ. J was trimmed by 0 bases and V by 5 bases; bases with no gene match: 8. The CDR3 extends over 16 amino acids. CDR3 sequence: CASSDDRVPSTDTQYF. As DNA, the CDR3 is TGTGCCAGCAGCGACGACAGGGTCCCTAGCACAGATACGCAGTATTTT.

The genes are TRBV27 and TRBJ1-2, with D unresolved. This CDR3 is 16 amino acids long. Germline lookup yields CDR1 MNHEY and CDR2 SMNVEV (reference sequence). V was cut by 5 bases and J by 0 bases, with 16 bases left in between. In nucleotides, the CDR3 is TGTGCCAGCAGTCCGTCGGGAGGCGAAGCTAACTATGGCTACACCTTC. Protein sequence: CASSPSGGEANYGYTF.

The genes are TRBV4-1 and TRBJ2-7, with 11 bases identical to TRBD1. The CDR3 consists of 17 residues. J lost 3 bases, V lost 4 bases, and 11 bases had no gene match. Germline CDR1 MGHRA, CDR2 YSYEKL. CDR3 in DNA: TGCGCCAGCAGCCTAGCAATTACCGGGACAGGGGGCTACGAGCAGTACTTC. This gives the protein CASSLAITGTGGYEQYF.

This clone was observed once. At one of its ends the junction is not consistent with the germline gene, which may arise from a read error. The chain has TRBV7-8 and TRBJ2-7, with 12 nucleotides matching TRBD1. The CDR3 consists of 17 residues. Germline V gives CDR1 SGHVS, CDR2 FQNEAQ. This CDR3 is CASSLVRGTGGPPERDF. The DNA of the CDR3 is TGTGCCAGCAGCTTAGTTCGGGGGACAGGGGGCCCTCCCGAGAGGGACTTC. Full variable domain (outside the CDR3, taken from reference TRBV7-8 and TRBJ2-7): GAGVSQSPRYKVAKRGQDVALRCDPISGHVSLFWYQQALGQGPEFLTYFQNEAQLDKSGLPSDRFFAERPEGSVSTLKIQRTQQEDSAVYLCASSLVRGTGGPPERDFGPGTRLTVT.

The rearrangement joins TRBV19 to TRBJ1-1; 10 bases align to TRBD1. This CDR3 comprises 15 residues. Per germline, CDR1 LNHDA and CDR2 SQIVND (reference sequence). Trimming took 5 bases from V and 1 from J; bases not matched to a gene: 4. The CDR3 region is CASSGRQGANTEAFF. The CDR3 DNA reads as TGTGCCAGTAGTGGGCGACAGGGGGCGAACACTGAAGCTTTCTTT.

This chain connects TRBV7-3 to TRBJ1-1; TRBD1 is a possible D gene (5 bases). CDR3 length: 13 residues. Germline V gives CDR1 SGHTA, CDR2 FQGTGA. V gave up 6 bases and J gave up 3 bases, with 11 bases separating them. CDR3 region: CASRATVYTEAFF. CDR3 DNA: TGTGCCAGCAGGGCGACAGTTTACACTGAAGCTTTCTTT.

The chain links TRBV10-3 to TRBJ1-1, with D maybe TRBD1 (5 bases). Per germline, CDR1 ENHRY and CDR2 SYGVKD. The CDR3 loop spans 13 amino acids. Trimming pared 2 bases from V and 2 bases from J, leaving 6 bases between. The CDR3 sequence: CAISEQGNTEAFF. The CDR3 region has the DNA TGTGCCATCAGTGAGCAGGGTAACACTGAAGCTTTCTTT.

A word on this clone: The junction departs from the called germline gene at one end, perhaps through a read error. The genes are TRBV7-7 and TRBJ1-6, with TRBD1 as a possible D gene (6 bases). The CDR3 covers 17 residues. The germline V gene encodes CDR1 SSHAT and CDR2 FNYEAQ (reference sequence). CDR3 sequence: CASSLVRDMDDNSPLHF. CDR3 bases: TGTGCTAGCAGCTTAGTTCGGGACATGGACGATAATTCACCCCTCCACTTT.

The chain combines TRBV19 with TRBJ2-7, with D perhaps TRBD2 (5 bases). Trimming pared 6 bases from V and 7 bases from J, leaving 10 bases between. Germline assignment: CDR1 LNHDA and CDR2 SQIVND (reference sequence). This CDR3 spans 11 amino acids. This CDR3 reads CASSAQREQYF. The DNA for the CDR3 is TGTGCCAGTAGCGCCCAGCGGGAGCAGTACTTC.

In its sample, this clone was seen a few times. This chain joins TRBV2 and TRBJ2-1; the D is unclear. Trimming took 6 bases from V and 2 from J, leaving 8 bases between them. The germline CDR1 and CDR2 sequences are SNHLY and FYNNEI. The CDR3 has 13 amino acids. CDR3 region: CASSPTAYNEQFF. Written as DNA, the CDR3 is TGTGCCAGCAGCCCGACTGCCTACAATGAGCAGTTCTTC.

This CDR3 is CASSERDSRMNTEAFF. CDR3 in DNA: TGTGCCAGCAGCGAGAGGGATTCCCGAATGAACACTGAAGCTTTCTTT. The V and J genes are TRBV9 and TRBJ1-1; D uncertain. The V gene lost 3 bases and the J gene lost 0 bases, with 15 bases spanning the gap. Per germline, CDR1 SGDLS and CDR2 YYNGEE. This CDR3 is 16 amino acids long.

This clone was seen more than once but under ten times. The chain has TRBV6-5 and TRBJ1-1; possible D gene TRBD1, 5 bases. This CDR3 is built from 14 residues. V was clipped by 2 bases and J by 3 bases, with 10 bases between them. Germline CDR1 and CDR2: MNHEY and SVGAGI. The CDR3 sequence: CASSYGGAHTEAFF. CDR3 nucleotides: TGTGCCAGCAGTTACGGTGGGGCCCACACTGAAGCTTTCTTT.